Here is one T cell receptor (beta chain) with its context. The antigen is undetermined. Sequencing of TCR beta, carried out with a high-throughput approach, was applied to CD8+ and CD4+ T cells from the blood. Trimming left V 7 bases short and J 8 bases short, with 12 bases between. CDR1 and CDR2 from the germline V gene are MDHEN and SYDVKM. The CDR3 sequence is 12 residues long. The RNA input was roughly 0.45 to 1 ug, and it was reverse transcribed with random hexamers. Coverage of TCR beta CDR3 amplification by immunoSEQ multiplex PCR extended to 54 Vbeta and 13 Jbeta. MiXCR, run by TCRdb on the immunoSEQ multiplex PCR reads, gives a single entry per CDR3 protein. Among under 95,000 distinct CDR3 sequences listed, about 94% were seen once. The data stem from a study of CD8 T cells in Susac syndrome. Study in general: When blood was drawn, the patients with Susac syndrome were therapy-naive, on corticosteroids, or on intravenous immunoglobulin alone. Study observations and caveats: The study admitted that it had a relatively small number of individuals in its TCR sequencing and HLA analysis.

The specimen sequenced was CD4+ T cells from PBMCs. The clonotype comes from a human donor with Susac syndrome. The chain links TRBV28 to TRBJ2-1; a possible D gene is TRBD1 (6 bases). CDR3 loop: CASTLGGDEQFF. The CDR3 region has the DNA TGTGCCAGCACCCTTGGGGGCGATGAGCAGTTCTTC.